A single sample is the source of the 3 T cell receptor beta chains below, sequenced in a study of shared clonotypes between healthy human individuals. Generated by immunoSEQ multiplex PCR, the TCRdb table keeps only in-frame clones and is missing some. This sample carries roughly 2.1 million clones, about 92% of them seen once, and the ten largest clones take approximately 1.7%. Selected positively for CCR7 and CD45RO-negative, naive CD8 cells excluded terminally differentiated effector memory CD45RA+ cells. Sample: naive CD8+ T cells from PBMCs. The receptor set was obtained from a man younger than 30 in good health. Some clones in this sample may be carry-over from other donors' samples.

This chain uses TRBV4-1 with TRBJ1-1; D uncertain. This CDR3 is built from 16 residues. Trimming removed 0 bases at V and 0 bases at J, with 11 bases between. In germline, CDR1 is MGHRA, CDR2 YSYEKL. The CDR3 nucleotides read TGCGCCAGCAGCCAAGAGGTCATAGCCATGAACACTGAAGCTTTCTTT. Its protein product is CASSQEVIAMNTEAFF.

The gene calls are TRBV29-1 and TRBJ2-7; D tentatively reads TRBD1 or TRBD2 (5 bases each). V was cut by 4 bases and J by 6 bases, with 22 bases left in between. The CDR3 is made up of 15 amino acids. CDR1 is SQVTM, CDR2 ANQGSEA, per germline. The CDR3: CSVVGSGTRGTEQYF. The CDR3 DNA is TGCAGCGTTGTGGGGTCGGGGACCAGAGGCACCGAGCAGTACTTC.

The J gene is TRBJ2-7, the V gene TRBV5-5; TRBD1 agrees at 8 bases. V shed 2 bases, J shed 5 bases, and the junction held 6 bases outside the gene matches. Germline V lookup: CDR1 SGHKS, CDR2 YYEKEE (reference sequence). CDR3 length: 14 amino acids. CDR3 protein: CASSFSSRGHEQYF. The CDR3 nucleotides read TGTGCCAGCAGCTTTTCCTCCAGGGGGCACGAGCAGTACTTC. The whole variable domain, remainder taken from reference TRBV5-5 and TRBJ2-7, is DAGVTQSPTHLIKTRGQQVTLRCSPISGHKSVSWYQQVLGQGPQFIFQYYEKEERGRGNFPDRFSARQFPNYSSELNVNALLLGDSALYLCASSFSSRGHEQYFGPGTRLTVT.